This T cell receptor beta chain derives from a study of shared clonotypes between healthy human individuals (TCRdb year 2020). Regarding the complete study: Three men and two women, aged 18 to 49 years, made up the cohort. Blood TCR repertoires of five healthy adults were deeply sequenced to estimate repertoire size and the extent of clonotype sharing between individuals. To increase sequencing depth and limit assay-specific biases, different laboratories used diverse techniques to prepare libraries and sequence TCR repertoires. Each donor's leukapheresis produced roughly between roughly 0.85 and 10 billion PBMCs.

V ends up 4 bases short and J 8 bases short, with an unmatched junction base count of 6. The CDR3 covers 13 residues, taking in both the cysteine and the phenylalanine. Just the 39-base CDR3 DNA is kept, in frame starting at base 1. Taken from the germline V gene, the CDR1 and CDR2 loops are SGHRS and YFSETQ. The donors were healthy, HIV-negative adults who had no recently reported acute infections or vaccinations. Every donor was a Caucasian adult living in Nashville, Tennessee, USA. For unsorted samples, tens of millions of PBMCs were counted, and genomic DNA was extracted using the QIAamp DNA Blood Mini kit. Blood was obtained by leukapheresis, after which PBMCs were separated by Ficoll-Histopaque density gradient centrifugation and cryopreserved in liquid nitrogen vapor phase. Notes on this clone: Its antigen is still unknown. No base quality values were provided; no much bigger clone lies one nucleotide off.

What the study reported, not specific to this receptor: The genetic and exposure-history diversity represented was limited by the small number of donors. Sampling was limited to blood, and TCR repertoires in tissue likely differ from TCR repertoires in blood. Based on pairwise subsampling, the degree of clonotype sharing among donors was expected to be affected by sequencing depth.

Using the deep immunoSEQ assay, TCR CDR3 regions were amplified from genomic DNA by multiplex PCR. Extracted genomic DNA from each cell subset was spread evenly across all wells of several immunoSEQ 96-well plates, with each plate serving as a replicate. For unsorted PBMC, roughly 270 ng genomic DNA, equal to tens of thousands of T cell genomes, was loaded into each replicate PCR. Unsorted PBMC genomic DNA was sequenced across ten immunoSEQ deep assay plates. The purified libraries were quantified using a Qubit 3.0 fluorometer, sized with a Bioanalyzer 2100, and then quantified again using the KAPA Library Quantification kit. Each immunoSEQ 96-well plate was sequenced on its own single-read 150-cycle Illumina NextSeq 550 flow cell. The authors' analysis ran thus. Because the immunoSEQ output held only junctional sequences and lacked quality scores, the filtering could not match the filtering applied to full-length reads. To assign V/J genes and CDR3, sequences were annotated using PyIR, a Python wrapper for IgBLAST v1.9, with IMGT germline references. Reads were filtered out if the reads had weak V/J assignments (E-value above 1e-6), no CDR3, stop codons, out-of-frame junctions, or ambiguous translated residues. V3J clonotypes were defined as sequences sharing an identical inferred V gene, J gene, and CDR3 amino acid sequence. Percentage overlap between repertoires was computed as shared unique clonotypes divided by the size of the smaller repertoire. Three approaches were used to assess repertoire richness: RTK rarefaction, the Chao1 estimator, and Recon v2.1 estimates of unobserved clonotypes. TCRdb retrieved this table from immuneACCESS and kept in-frame rearrangements only. Not all clones are present; in checked studies, unresolved V genes account for under half, and no reason is known for the remainder. Clone size and the V and J calls come from that table; the DNA yielded D and trimming. The sample data list about 560,000 clones, and around 81% of these were observed just once. The ten largest clones take up 9.5% to 15% of the sample.

The sequence came from a woman aged 40 to 50 in good health. Some clones in this sample may be carry-over from other donors' samples. The sample was PBMCs. The sequence is built from TRBV5-1 and TRBJ1-2; 9 bases in the junction line up with TRBD1. The nucleotide sequence is given as TGCGCCAGCAGCCCGCCGGACAGGGGCGGCTACACCTTC. It encodes CASSPPDRGGYTF.